One and the same sample provided the 30 T cell receptor beta chains below, sequenced in a study of blood T cells in healthy people across ages. The use of a sample-barcoded 5' primer and a J-beta primer mix characterized a second PCR of 7 to 11 cycles. Via MiXCR, TCRdb re-called the 5' RACE reads, giving one row per CDR3 protein. The sample lists about 900,000 distinct CDR3 sequences, about 59% occurring once. The source material was blood. Every receptor here comes from a man aged 25 to 40 in good health.

This chain links TRBV29-1 with TRBJ2-5, with 12 bases aligning to TRBD2. The CDR3 extends over 14 amino acids. V was clipped by 7 bases and J by 2 bases; unmatched bases: 5. Germline V gene sequence: CDR1 SQVTM, CDR2 ANQGSEA. CDR3 in DNA: TGCAGCGCCGGACTAGCGGGGCCACAAGAGACCCAGTACTTC. It specifies CSAGLAGPQETQYF.

The chain uses TRBV5-5 and TRBJ2-5; 12 nucleotides match TRBD2. The germline CDR1 and CDR2 sequences are SGHKS and YYEKEE (reference sequence). The CDR3 totals 17 residues. The V and J ends lost 4 bases and 4 bases, in that order; junction bases with no gene match: 11. For the CDR3, the DNA is TGTGCCAGCAGCCCGGGACTAGCGGGTGGGTTTGGAGAGACCCAGTACTTC. Protein: CASSPGLAGGFGETQYF.

The chain combines TRBV12-3 or TRBV12-4 with TRBJ2-1; maybe TRBD2 (7 bases). The CDR3 is 15 amino acids. The V end lost 5 bases, the J end lost 7 bases, and 18 bases lay between the germline ends. The CDR3 loop reads CASSPQRGGRNEQFF. For the CDR3, the DNA is TGTGCCAGCAGTCCTCAAAGGGGGGGCCGTAATGAGCAGTTCTTC.

The rearrangement joins TRBV28 to TRBJ2-1; D is possibly TRBD2 (5 bases). Trimming left V 7 bases short and J 7 bases short, with 8 bases between. Per germline, CDR1 MDHEN and CDR2 SYDVKM. This CDR3 contains 11 residues. The CDR3 coding sequence is TGTGCCAGCAATCCGGGGAATGAGCAGTTCTTC. Translated: CASNPGNEQFF.

The rearrangement uses TRBV5-6 and TRBJ1-2, with 9 positions matching TRBD1. This CDR3 is 17 amino acids long. Trimming at V came to 2 bases and at J to 4 bases, leaving 12 bases not matched to a gene. CDR1 and CDR2 (germline): SGHDT, YYEEEE. The CDR3 protein is CASSLEPTGTGSYGYTF. CDR3 nucleotides: TGTGCCAGCAGCTTAGAACCAACCGGGACAGGGAGCTATGGCTACACCTTC. The full variable domain, rest sourced from reference TRBV5-6 and TRBJ1-2, is DAGVTQSPTHLIKTRGQQVTLRCSPKSGHDTVSWYQQALGQGPQFIFQYYEEEERQRGNFPDRFSGHQFPNYSSELNVNALLLGDSALYLCASSLEPTGTGSYGYTFGSGTRLTVV.

This chain links TRBV5-1 with TRBJ2-1; the D is unclear. V shed 4 bases and J shed 8 bases, with 10 bases lying between them. Germline CDR1 reads SGHRS; CDR2 reads YFSETQ. The CDR3 extends over 12 amino acids. The CDR3 DNA follows: TGCGCCAGCAGCGCGATGGGGTATGAGCAGTTCTTC. It encodes CASSAMGYEQFF.

J is TRBJ2-7 and V is TRBV15; D might be TRBD1 (6 bases). CDR1 and CDR2 from the germline V gene are LNHNV and YYDKDF (reference sequence). The V gene lost 2 bases and the J gene lost 7 bases, with 24 bases spanning the gap. The CDR3 extends over 17 amino acids. CDR3 residues: CATSRLLGASSYNEQYF. The CDR3 bases are TGTGCCACCAGCAGACTTCTGGGGGCAAGCTCCTACAATGAGCAGTACTTC.

A few counts support this clonotype. The J gene is TRBJ2-1, the V gene TRBV29-1; no definite D call. V was shortened by 2 bases and J by 0 bases, with 8 bases between the two germline ends. CDR1 SQVTM and CDR2 ANQGSEA come from the germline V gene. The length of the CDR3 is 14 residues. CDR3 DNA: TGCAGCGTTGAAACCTTCGACTCCTACAATGAGCAGTTCTTC. Protein product: CSVETFDSYNEQFF.

J is TRBJ1-4 and V is TRBV3-1, with D hard to call. V lost 1 base to trimming and J lost 8 bases, with 8 bases between them. The CDR3 has 13 residues. The germline V gene encodes CDR1 LGHDT and CDR2 YNNKEL (reference sequence). The CDR3 coding sequence is TGTGCCAGCAGCCAAGGACTAGAGGAAAAACTGTTTTTT. Translating it yields CASSQGLEEKLFF.

This sequence joins TRBV20-1 and TRBJ2-1; 7 bases map to TRBD2. After removal of 0 bases from V and 4 bases from J, the junction contained 6 bases not matched to a gene. The CDR3 is made up of 15 amino acids. Per germline, CDR1 DFQATT and CDR2 SNEGSKA (reference sequence). The CDR3 region has the DNA TGCAGTGCTAGAGATGCCAGCGGGGCTTACAATGAGCAGTTCTTC. It encodes CSARDASGAYNEQFF.

The rearrangement links TRBV11-1 to TRBJ2-3, with 12 bases matching TRBD2. The CDR3 contains 16 residues. Germline V gene data show CDR1 as SGHAT and CDR2 as FQDESV (reference sequence). With 5 bases clipped from V and 2 bases from J, the junction kept 5 bases outside the gene matches. CDR3 region: CASSTRTSGVTDTQYF. In nucleotides, the CDR3 is TGTGCCAGCAGCACCCGGACTAGCGGGGTCACAGATACGCAGTATTTT.

This chain joins TRBV7-2 and TRBJ1-2, with a weak D call TRBD1 (6 bases). The CDR3 sequence is 14 residues long. V lost 4 bases to trimming and J lost 9 bases, with 18 bases between them. The V gene's germline CDR1 is SGHTA and CDR2 FQGNSA. In DNA form, the CDR3 reads TGTGCCAGCAGCTCCTCTGGGGGGCTCGAGCGCTACACCTTC. It is translated as CASSSSGGLERYTF.

The CDR3 loop reads CASSQKGGAPWKETQYF. Here the CDR3 DNA reads TGTGCCAGCAGTCAAAAGGGGGGGGCACCCTGGAAAGAGACCCAGTACTTC. The chain has TRBV12-3 or TRBV12-4 and TRBJ2-5, with D perhaps TRBD2 (7 bases). The CDR3 runs 17 residues. Trimming took 5 bases from V and 3 from J, leaving 22 bases between them.

The sample holds a few counts of this clonotype. This sequence joins TRBV10-3 and TRBJ2-1; 11 bases agree with TRBD2. The CDR3 loop spans 13 amino acids. V lost 10 bases to trimming and J lost 8 bases; unmatched junction nucleotides: 7. Germline V gives CDR1 ENHRY, CDR2 SYGVKD. The CDR3 loop is CATQLAGVDEQFF. CDR3 DNA: TGTGCCACACAACTAGCGGGGGTTGATGAGCAGTTCTTC.

The chain is built from TRBV27 and TRBJ2-7, with D perhaps matching TRBD2 (6 bases). In germline, CDR1 is MNHEY, CDR2 SMNVEV (reference sequence). The V gene lost 7 bases and the J gene lost 3 bases, with 16 bases spanning the gap. The CDR3 is made up of 14 amino acids. CDR3 nucleotides: TGTGCCAGCAATCACGGCGGGGCCGGCTACGAGCAGTACTTC. Translation gives CASNHGGAGYEQYF.

V is TRBV2 and J is TRBJ2-1; no definite D call. CDR3 length equals 14 residues. V gave up 5 bases and J gave up 11 bases, with 19 bases separating them. Germline V CDR1 and CDR2: SNHLY, FYNNEI. The CDR3 DNA reads as TGTGCCAGCAGTATCTCTCCCTCCACGGTGAAGCAGTTCTTC. Translating gives CASSISPSTVKQFF.

The sample holds a few counts of this clonotype. V usage is TRBV5-1 and J usage is TRBJ1-1; 7 nucleotides agree with TRBD1. V dropped 5 bases and J dropped 1; count of bases not matched to a gene: 5. Germline CDR1 is SGHRS and CDR2 is YFSETQ. The CDR3 is 14 residues long. The CDR3 sequence is CASRQTGTNTEAFF. The CDR3 coding sequence is TGCGCCAGCAGACAGACAGGGACGAACACTGAAGCTTTCTTT.

The J gene is TRBJ2-1, the V gene TRBV10-3; 7 bases align to TRBD1. CDR3 length equals 15 residues. Germline V lookup: CDR1 ENHRY, CDR2 SYGVKD. V lost 10 bases and J lost 0; bases outside the gene matches: 9. In DNA form, the CDR3 reads TGTGCCAGCAACCACCGGGACAGCTCCTACAATGAGCAGTTCTTC. Protein product: CASNHRDSSYNEQFF.

The rearrangement joins TRBV6-5 to TRBJ1-2; tentatively, D is TRBD1 (5 bases). The CDR3 spans 15 residues. CDR1 is MNHEY, CDR2 SVGAGI, per germline. V lost 6 bases and J 2 bases, leaving 16 bases between the germline ends. The CDR3 loop is CASSRERGGNYGYTF. The CDR3 coding sequence is TGTGCCAGCAGCAGGGAGCGTGGAGGGAACTATGGCTACACCTTC.

The chain joins TRBV2 to TRBJ2-1, with a tentative D call TRBD1 (5 bases). Looked up from germline, CDR1 is SNHLY and CDR2 is FYNNEI. This CDR3 contains 14 residues. V lost 7 bases and J lost 10, with 20 bases in between. The CDR3 DNA is TGTGCCAGCACCCAACTAAGGGGCGATTGGGAGCAGTTCTTC. It translates to CASTQLRGDWEQFF. Complete variable domain (other parts from reference TRBV2 and TRBJ2-1): EPEVTQTPSHQVTQMGQEVILRCVPISNHLYFYWYRQILGQKVEFLVSFYNNEISEKSEIFDDQFSVERPDGSNFTLKIRSTKLEDSAMYFCASTQLRGDWEQFFGPGTRLTVL.

This clonotype is a singleton in its sample. The V gene is TRBV7-2, the J gene TRBJ2-7, with a tentative D call TRBD2 (5 bases). This CDR3 comprises 18 residues. Per the germline V gene, CDR1 is SGHTA and CDR2 is FQGNSA. Trimming cost V 4 bases and J 0 bases, with 22 bases left between them. CDR3 region: CASSSPRGRASSSYEQYF. The CDR3 bases are TGTGCCAGCAGCTCTCCTCGGGGTCGGGCCTCGAGCTCCTACGAGCAGTACTTC.

The V call is TRBV29-1, the J call TRBJ2-7; D remains ambiguous. CDR3 size: 11 residues. V dropped 6 bases and J dropped 3 bases, with 9 bases sitting between them. Germline CDR1 reads SQVTM; CDR2 reads ANQGSEA. DNA for the CDR3: TGCAGCGTCAAGGACGGCTACGAGCAGTACTTC. Translating it yields CSVKDGYEQYF.

This clonotype was seen only a few times. The rearrangement links TRBV20-1 to TRBJ1-2; the D is unclear. The CDR3 runs 12 residues. Between the trimmed V and J ends, which lost 1 base and 5 bases, there was a span of 8 bases. Germline lookup yields CDR1 DFQATT and CDR2 SNEGSKA (reference sequence). The DNA of the CDR3 is TGCAGTGCTAGAGGGCCGGCTTATGGCTACACCTTC. This codes for CSARGPAYGYTF.

V is TRBV9 and J is TRBJ1-2; no definite D call. Trimming took 0 bases from V and 4 from J, leaving 16 bases between them. The CDR3 contains 16 residues. Germline V gene sequence: CDR1 SGDLS, CDR2 YYNGEE. The CDR3 spells CASSVEGRHNSYGYTF. The CDR3 DNA reads TGTGCCAGCAGCGTAGAGGGCAGACATAACTCCTATGGCTACACCTTC.

The CDR3 nucleotides are TGTGCCATCACTGCCTCTGTGGGGGCAGATACGCAGTATTTT. It encodes CAITASVGADTQYF. The chain uses TRBV10-3 and TRBJ2-3; D possibly matches TRBD1 or TRBD2 (5 bases each). The V end was cut by 7 bases, the J end by 4 bases, with 15 bases between. The CDR3 loop spans 14 amino acids. Germline loops: CDR1 ENHRY, CDR2 SYGVKD.

V and J are TRBV5-1 and TRBJ1-5, with D perhaps matching TRBD1 (6 bases). V lost 4 bases to trimming and J lost 4 bases, with 18 bases between them. Germline assignment: CDR1 SGHRS and CDR2 YFSETQ. The CDR3 consists of 16 residues. In nucleotides, the CDR3 is TGCGCCAGCAGCCCGTCGGGGGGGCAGAGGAATCAGCCCCAGCATTTT. As protein: CASSPSGGQRNQPQHF. The full variable domain, in which reference TRBV5-1 and TRBJ1-5 provide the parts outside the CDR3, is KAGVTQTPRYLIKTRGQQVTLSCSPISGHRSVSWYQQTPGQGLQFLFEYFSETQRNKGNFPGRFSGRQFSNSRSEMNVSTLELGDSALYLCASSPSGGQRNQPQHFGDGTRLSIL.

The chain combines TRBV11-3 with TRBJ2-1; no reliable D call. Trimming took off 0 bases at V and 5 bases at J, with 11 bases between the two ends. CDR1 and CDR2 from the germline V gene are SGHNT and YENEEA. CDR3 length equals 15 residues. Written as DNA, the CDR3 is TGTGCCAGCAGCTTAGAAGGAGCGCTTAACAATGAGCAGTTCTTC. Its protein is CASSLEGALNNEQFF.

The chain is built from TRBV9 and TRBJ1-2; a possible D gene is TRBD1 (6 bases). This CDR3 spans 15 amino acids. Per the germline V gene, CDR1 is SGDLS and CDR2 is YYNGEE. V shed 2 bases and J shed 4 bases, with 15 bases lying between them. The CDR3 nucleotides read TGTGCCAGCAGCGTTCTCGAGGGGGGACCCTATGGCTACACCTTC. Amino acid sequence: CASSVLEGGPYGYTF.

The table lists this clonotype with a few counts. The chain couples TRBV4-3 to TRBJ2-4; 9 nucleotides align to TRBD1. The tail of the sequence fits TRBJ2-7 better, so the J call may be wrong. Germline loops: CDR1 LGHNA, CDR2 YSLEER. The CDR3 totals 15 residues. The DNA for the CDR3 is TGCGCCAGCAGCCAAGATGGGACAGGGTTCGACGAGCAGTACTTC. Translating it yields CASSQDGTGFDEQYF.

V and J are TRBV28 and TRBJ2-7; the D gene is possibly TRBD1 (7 bases). The CDR3 is made up of 15 amino acids. Between the trimmed V and J ends, which lost 5 bases and 3 bases, there was a span of 17 bases. Germline V gene data show CDR1 as MDHEN and CDR2 as SYDVKM. The CDR3 loop reads CASSTQGGPIYEQYF. The CDR3 nucleotides read TGTGCCAGCAGTACCCAGGGGGGACCTATCTACGAGCAGTACTTC.